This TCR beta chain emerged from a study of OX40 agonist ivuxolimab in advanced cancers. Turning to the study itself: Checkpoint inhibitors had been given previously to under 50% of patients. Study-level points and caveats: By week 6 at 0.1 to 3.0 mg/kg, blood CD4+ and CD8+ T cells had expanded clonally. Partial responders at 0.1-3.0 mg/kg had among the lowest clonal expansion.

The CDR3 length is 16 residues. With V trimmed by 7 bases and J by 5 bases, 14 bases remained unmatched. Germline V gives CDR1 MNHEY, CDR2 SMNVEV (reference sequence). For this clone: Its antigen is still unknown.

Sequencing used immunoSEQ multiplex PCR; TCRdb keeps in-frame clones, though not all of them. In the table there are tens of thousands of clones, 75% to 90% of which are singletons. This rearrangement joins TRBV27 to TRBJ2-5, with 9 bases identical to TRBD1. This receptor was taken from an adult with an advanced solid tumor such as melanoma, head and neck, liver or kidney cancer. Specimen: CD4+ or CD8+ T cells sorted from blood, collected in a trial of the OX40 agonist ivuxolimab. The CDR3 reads CASTLSPGGTGETQYF. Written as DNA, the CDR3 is TGTGCCAGCACCCTTTCCCCTGGCGGGACAGGGGAGACCCAGTACTTC.